One sample yielded the 21 T cell receptor beta chains listed below, sequenced in a study of CD8 T cells in Susac syndrome. The RNA input was 0.5 to 1 ug, and it was reverse transcribed with random hexamers. One entry per CDR3 protein, called by TCRdb with MiXCR from the immunoSEQ multiplex PCR reads. This table holds about 400,000 distinct CDR3 sequences, approximately 89% found once. Sample: CD8+ T cells from PBMCs. The receptor source for this set is a human donor with multiple sclerosis.

In its sample, this clonotype was seen a few times. The V gene is TRBV6-6, the J gene TRBJ1-2; D remains unclear. This CDR3 comprises 15 residues. V was trimmed by 1 base and J by 4 bases, leaving 13 bases between them. The germline gives CDR1 MNHNY, CDR2 SVGAGI (reference sequence). The CDR3 sequence: CASSYFPGSGYGYTF. CDR3 nucleotides: TGTGCCAGCAGTTACTTCCCGGGATCTGGCTATGGCTACACCTTC.

This rearrangement joins TRBV4-2 to TRBJ2-1; D unclear. Germline V gene sequence: CDR1 LGHNA, CDR2 YNFKEQ. The V and J ends lost 4 bases and 0 bases respectively, with 7 bases between them. There are 14 residues in the CDR3. The CDR3 nucleotides read TGTGCCAGCAGCCCTTATGTCTCCTACAATGAGCAGTTCTTC. Protein sequence: CASSPYVSYNEQFF.

The chain carries TRBV2 and TRBJ2-7; 7 bases are a match to TRBD2. The germline V gene encodes CDR1 SNHLY and CDR2 FYNNEI. Germline trimming cut 3 bases from V and 3 bases from J; bases unmatched to any gene: 5. This CDR3 has 14 amino acids. CDR3 residues: CASSDLQRDYEQYF. The CDR3 DNA sequence: TGTGCCAGCAGTGATTTACAGCGGGACTACGAGCAGTACTTC.

The chain links TRBV14 to TRBJ2-7; possible D gene TRBD1, 6 bases. Germline loops: CDR1 SGHDN, CDR2 FVKESK. The CDR3 is 15 residues long. V was trimmed by 0 bases and J by 4 bases, leaving 13 bases between them. The CDR3 sequence is CASSQDGTPFYEQYF. The CDR3 nucleotides read TGTGCCAGCAGCCAAGACGGGACACCCTTTTACGAGCAGTACTTC. Full variable domain (remainder filled in from reference TRBV14 and TRBJ2-7): EAGVTQFPSHSVIEKGQTVTLRCDPISGHDNLYWYRRVMGKEIKFLLHFVKESKQDESGMPNNRFLAERTGGTYSTLKVQPAELEDSGVYFCASSQDGTPFYEQYFGPGTRLTVT.

The V call is TRBV14, the J call TRBJ2-1; 7 nucleotides line up with TRBD2. Germline CDR1 is SGHDN and CDR2 is FVKESK. The CDR3 totals 15 residues. The trim removed 1 base at V and 8 bases at J, leaving 8 bases unmatched. The CDR3 DNA follows: TGTGCCAGCAGCCAAGTGGGCGGGAGTGTCTATGAGCAGTTCTTC. Translation gives CASSQVGGSVYEQFF.

DNA of the CDR3: TGTGCCCTTGAAGGGTCGGGAAACACCATATATTTT. Translation: CALEGSGNTIYF. This chain joins TRBV2 and TRBJ1-3; no clear D gene. V dropped 11 bases and J dropped 4 bases, with 12 bases sitting between them. Looked up from germline, CDR1 is SNHLY and CDR2 is FYNNEI. The length of the CDR3 is 12 residues. Full variable domain (outside the CDR3, taken from reference TRBV2 and TRBJ1-3): EPEVTQTPSHQVTQMGQEVILRCVPISNHLYFYWYRQILGQKVEFLVSFYNNEISEKSEIFDDQFSVERPDGSNFTLKIRSTKLEDSAMYFCALEGSGNTIYFGEGSWLTVV.

The chain couples TRBV30 to TRBJ1-1; D is unclear. There are 13 residues in the CDR3. CDR1 is GTSNPN, CDR2 SVGIG, per germline (reference sequence). V was trimmed by 3 bases and J by 1 base, leaving 9 bases between them. CDR3 bases: TGTGCCTGGAGCTACGACGGGAACACTGAAGCTTTCTTT. Residues: CAWSYDGNTEAFF.

The V call is TRBV6-5, the J call TRBJ2-7, with D perhaps TRBD1 or TRBD2 (5 bases each). CDR3 length: 15 amino acids. V lost 6 bases, J lost 3 bases, and 18 bases lay in between. CDR1 and CDR2 from the germline V gene are MNHEY and SVGAGI. This CDR3 is CASRMDTPGNYEQYF. The CDR3 DNA reads as TGTGCCAGCAGGATGGACACACCGGGAAACTACGAGCAGTACTTC.

CDR3 loop: CASSQDGTSYNEQFF. CDR3 coding DNA: TGCGCCAGCAGCCAAGATGGGACTAGCTACAATGAGCAGTTCTTC. This chain links TRBV4-1 with TRBJ2-1, with 8 positions matching TRBD2. The germline V gene encodes CDR1 MGHRA and CDR2 YSYEKL. V lost 0 bases, J lost 3 bases, and 1 base stayed unmatched. The CDR3 is made up of 15 amino acids.

The table lists this clonotype with a count of one. The chain has TRBV18 and TRBJ2-2, with a weak D call TRBD1 (5 bases). Deletions cut 2 bases from V and 3 bases from J, with 13 bases between. Germline loops: CDR1 KGHSH, CDR2 LQKENI. The CDR3 totals 16 residues. CDR3 bases: TGTGCCAGCTCACCAAGCCTCGAGACAGACACCGGGGAGCTGTTTTTT. It codes for CASSPSLETDTGELFF.

CDR3: CASSYGRPEQYF. As DNA, the CDR3 is TGTGCCAGCAGCTACGGACGACCCGAGCAGTACTTC. This chain joins TRBV28 and TRBJ2-7, with no clear D. The ends were cut back, 6 bases at V and 6 bases at J, with 12 bases in the middle. The CDR3 extends over 12 amino acids. Germline V gives CDR1 MDHEN, CDR2 SYDVKM.

The chain carries TRBV7-2 and TRBJ2-2; maybe TRBD1 (6 bases). Trimming took 5 bases from V and 5 from J, leaving 12 bases between them. The CDR3 length is 14 residues. The germline gives CDR1 SGHTA, CDR2 FQGNSA. The CDR3 loop reads CASSQNRVTGELFF. The CDR3 coding sequence is TGTGCCAGCAGCCAAAACAGGGTTACCGGGGAGCTGTTTTTT.

This clonotype was seen only once. This chain joins TRBV15 and TRBJ2-1; D is possibly TRBD1 or TRBD2 (6 bases each). Trimming left V 0 bases short and J 7 bases short, with 10 bases between. Germline V lookup: CDR1 LNHNV, CDR2 YYDKDF (reference sequence). This CDR3 contains 14 residues. The CDR3 loop reads CATSRDLGGNEQFF. The CDR3 DNA is TGTGCCACCAGCAGAGATCTAGGGGGGAATGAGCAGTTCTTC.

This chain connects TRBV27 to TRBJ2-5; 7 bases fit TRBD1. This CDR3 spans 14 amino acids. With V trimmed by 5 bases and J by 1 base, 4 bases remained unmatched. Looked up from germline, CDR1 is MNHEY and CDR2 is SMNVEV (reference sequence). The CDR3 nucleotides read TGTGCCAGCAGTCCGTGGGACAGCCAAGAGACCCAGTACTTC. This codes for CASSPWDSQETQYF.

V is TRBV30 and J is TRBJ1-1; D gene unclear. Between the trimmed V and J ends, which lost 2 bases and 1 base, there was a span of 8 bases. Germline V gives CDR1 GTSNPN, CDR2 SVGIG (reference sequence). The CDR3 spans 13 residues. This chain's CDR3 is CAWSSKTNTEAFF. In nucleotides, the CDR3 is TGTGCCTGGAGTTCCAAGACGAACACTGAAGCTTTCTTT.

This clonotype has more than one count but fewer than ten. V gene TRBV7-3 combines with J gene TRBJ1-2, with no clear D. Germline loops: CDR1 SGHTA, CDR2 FQGTGA. Between the trimmed V and J ends, which lost 4 bases and 4 bases, there was a span of 13 bases. The CDR3 consists of 14 residues. CDR3: CASSSHGRIYGYTF. In nucleotides, the CDR3 is TGTGCCAGCAGCTCACACGGGCGGATCTATGGCTACACCTTC.

As for this clonotype: Its ends do not fully match the called genes, so a read error is possible. The chain is built from TRBV27 and TRBJ2-7; unclear D gene. The germline CDR1 and CDR2 sequences are MNHEY and SMNVEV (reference sequence). CDR3 length equals 11 residues. Here the CDR3 DNA reads TGTGCCAGCAGTTCATCCTCCGAGCAGTACTTC. This sequence encodes CASSSSSEQYF.

Concerning this clonotype: An end of the junction does not agree with germline; a read error may underlie this. The rearrangement uses TRBV7-7 and TRBJ2-7; TRBD1 is a possible D gene (5 bases). This CDR3 contains 13 residues. Germline CDR1 SSHAT, CDR2 FNYEAQ (reference sequence). The CDR3 loop is CASSPPGSHEQYF. CDR3 DNA: TGTGCTAGCAGCCCCCCAGGGTCCCACGAGCAGTACTTC.

This chain links TRBV6-1 with TRBJ1-5, with 8 bases that match TRBD1. CDR1 is MNHNS, CDR2 SASEGT, per germline. The CDR3 totals 18 residues. V lost 6 bases, J lost 0 bases, and 13 bases stayed unmatched. The CDR3 bases are TGTGCCAGCAGCCCCAGGGGGCAAAACTTATATAGCAATCAGCCCCAGCATTTT. It specifies CASSPRGQNLYSNQPQHF.

The chain employs TRBV11-2 and TRBJ2-7; 7 positions agree with TRBD1. The trim removed 2 bases at V and 3 bases at J, leaving 7 bases unmatched. The CDR3 length is 15 residues. Germline CDR1 is SGHAT and CDR2 is FQNNGV. The CDR3 DNA reads TGTGCCAGCAGCTTACAACCCCCAGGGGGCTACGAGCAGTACTTC. Its protein is CASSLQPPGGYEQYF.

The genes are TRBV10-3 and TRBJ2-1; 11 positions agree with TRBD2. CDR3 size: 19 residues. With 0 bases clipped from V and 2 bases from J, the junction kept 9 bases outside the gene matches. The germline CDR1 and CDR2 sequences are ENHRY and SYGVKD. In DNA, the CDR3 is TGTGCCATCAGTGAGTCATCCCCTAGCGGGAGGAGAACCTACAATGAGCAGTTCTTC. Translating it yields CAISESSPSGRRTYNEQFF.